The 19 T cell receptor beta chains given below trace back to one sample, sequenced in a study of PD-1 blockade in classical Hodgkin lymphoma. Measured with immunoSEQ multiplex PCR; TCRdb has only the in-frame clones, and not every one. This sample has about 13,000 clones, with 65% to 85% found just once. The time point denotes: cycle 4 day 1 (C4D1), after less than 7 weeks of nivolumab. Every one of the patients relapsed after autologous stem cell transplantation (brentuximab vedotin exposure was variable). The sample here was peripheral blood mononuclear cells (PBMCs), taken before the fourth cycle of nivolumab. All receptors come from a human donor with classical Hodgkin lymphoma.

The chain combines TRBV6-1 with TRBJ2-7; 9 bases fit TRBD2. CDR1 and CDR2 (germline): MNHNS, SASEGT. The CDR3 is 16 residues long. V lost 3 bases, J lost 2 bases, and 8 bases stayed unmatched. The CDR3 region is CASSETSGKTTYEQYF. Here the CDR3 DNA reads TGTGCCAGCAGTGAGACTAGCGGAAAGACTACCTACGAGCAGTACTTC.

V is TRBV7-2 and J is TRBJ2-7; D perhaps matches TRBD1 (5 bases). Germline V gives CDR1 SGHTA, CDR2 FQGNSA. V lost 4 bases and J 7 bases, leaving 14 bases between the germline ends. This CDR3 contains 13 residues. CDR3 sequence (DNA): TGTGCCAGCAGCTCTACAGGTTTATGGGAGCAGTACTTC. Translating it yields CASSSTGLWEQYF.

V usage is TRBV15 and J usage is TRBJ2-7; D is unresolved. CDR1 and CDR2 (germline): LNHNV, YYDKDF (reference sequence). The CDR3 runs 16 residues. With 3 bases removed from V and 0 bases from J, the gap between germline ends came to 15 bases. The chain's CDR3 is CATSSQRTGDSYEQYF. The CDR3 nucleotides are TGTGCCACCAGCAGTCAACGGACGGGCGACTCCTACGAGCAGTACTTC.

The chain employs TRBV6-5 and TRBJ2-5, with a tentative D call TRBD2 (6 bases). The germline V and J ends were trimmed by 1 base and 0 bases, with 12 bases remaining between them. CDR3 length: 16 amino acids. Germline-derived CDR1 and CDR2 are MNHEY and SVGAGI. CDR3 bases: TGTGCCAGCAGTTACTTCGCGGGGCCCTACCAAGAGACCCAGTACTTC. It specifies CASSYFAGPYQETQYF.

The gene calls are TRBV28 and TRBJ1-5; 11 bases line up with TRBD1. Germline loops: CDR1 MDHEN, CDR2 SYDVKM. CDR3 length: 18 amino acids. V shed 3 bases and J 6 bases; nucleotides not matched to a gene: 13. DNA of the CDR3: TGTGCCAGCAGTTTCCCAGGGACAGGGGGAGGCTGGGGTCAGCCCCAGCATTTT. Its protein product is CASSFPGTGGGWGQPQHF. Together with reference TRBV28 and TRBJ1-5, the CDR3 gives the full variable domain: DVKVTQSSRYLVKRTGEKVFLECVQDMDHENMFWYRQDPGLGLRLIYFSYDVKMKEKGDIPEGYSVSREKKERFSLILESASTNQTSMYLCASSFPGTGGGWGQPQHFGDGTRLSIL.

This chain uses TRBV4-3 with TRBJ1-3, with no clear D. Trimming shortened V by 0 bases and J by 2 bases, and 14 bases separated the two germline ends. The CDR3 length is 17 residues. Germline CDR1 is LGHNA and CDR2 is YSLEER. Here the CDR3 reads CASSQDRGIWAGNTIYF. The CDR3 DNA reads TGCGCCAGCAGCCAAGATCGGGGTATATGGGCTGGAAACACCATATATTTT.

The V call is TRBV28, the J call TRBJ2-3; 7 nucleotides line up with TRBD1. CDR3 length equals 15 residues. V trimming: 3 bases; J trimming: 7 bases; junction bases outside the gene matches: 10. CDR1 is MDHEN and CDR2 is SYDVKM in the germline V gene. The CDR3 sequence is CASSFRDSTRNTQYF. The CDR3 DNA follows: TGTGCCAGCAGTTTTCGGGACAGCACTAGGAATACGCAGTATTTT.

The rearrangement uses TRBV7-6 and TRBJ2-3, with 11 bases that match TRBD1. The germline CDR1 and CDR2 sequences are SGHVS and FNYEAQ. This CDR3 is built from 16 residues. V lost 2 bases, J lost 6 bases, and 7 bases stayed unmatched. The CDR3 DNA is TGTGCCAGCAGCTTATTTGGGACAGGGGGGGTGGATACGCAGTATTTT. This encodes CASSLFGTGGVDTQYF.

The V call is TRBV7-3, the J call TRBJ2-1, with D perhaps being TRBD1 or TRBD2 (6 bases each). The germline V gene encodes CDR1 SGHTA and CDR2 FQGTGA. This CDR3 region has 14 residues. The ends were cut back, 5 bases at V and 10 bases at J, with 18 bases in the middle. The CDR3 reads CASSPIGGASEQFF. Here the CDR3 DNA reads TGTGCCAGCAGCCCTATCGGGGGCGCATCCGAGCAGTTCTTC.

The chain uses TRBV7-3 and TRBJ2-5; no firm D call. The CDR3 contains 13 residues. Germline V gene lookup returns CDR1 SGHTA and CDR2 FQGTGA. With 2 bases removed from V and 4 bases from J, the gap between germline ends came to 8 bases. The CDR3 is CASSLGPAETQYF. CDR3 sequence (DNA): TGTGCCAGCAGCTTAGGCCCCGCAGAGACCCAGTACTTC. Together with reference TRBV7-3 and TRBJ2-5, the CDR3 gives the full variable domain: GAGVSQTPSNKVTEKGKYVELRCDPISGHTALYWYRQSLGQGPEFLIYFQGTGAADDSGLPNDRFFAVRPEGSVSTLKIQRTERGDSAVYLCASSLGPAETQYFGPGTRLLVL.

The chain carries TRBV7-2 and TRBJ2-3; the D is unclear. Per germline, CDR1 SGHTA and CDR2 FQGNSA. V was clipped by 1 base and J by 7 bases, with 12 bases between them. This CDR3 spans 14 amino acids. The CDR3 here is CASSLVRVLNTQYF. In DNA form, the CDR3 reads TGTGCCAGCAGCTTAGTTCGGGTGTTGAATACGCAGTATTTT.

This clone was seen only a few times. The V and J genes are TRBV4-1 and TRBJ2-5; possible D gene TRBD2, 5 bases. In germline, CDR1 is MGHRA, CDR2 YSYEKL. V was cut by 2 bases and J by 3 bases, with 7 bases left in between. The CDR3 has 13 amino acids. The CDR3 DNA follows: TGCGCCAGCAGCCAATCCGGGGAAGAGACCCAGTACTTC. Translated: CASSQSGEETQYF.

This clone has only one observation. The V gene is TRBV6-5, the J gene TRBJ1-4; no clear D. V was cut by 2 bases and J by 5 bases, with 12 bases left in between. The CDR3 runs 15 residues. Germline loops: CDR1 MNHEY, CDR2 SVGAGI. As DNA, the CDR3 is TGTGCCAGCAGTTACAGCCGACAAAAGAATGAAAAACTGTTTTTT. This codes for CASSYSRQKNEKLFF.

The CDR3 protein is CASRRGDLNTGELFF. The CDR3 nucleotides are TGTGCCAGCAGAAGGGGGGACCTGAACACCGGGGAGCTGTTTTTT. The chain couples TRBV25-1 to TRBJ2-2; D is perhaps TRBD1 or TRBD2 (6 bases each). The CDR3 consists of 15 residues. CDR1 and CDR2 (germline): MGHDK, SYGVNS. V was trimmed by 6 bases and J by 1 base, leaving 12 bases between them.

The V gene is TRBV7-2, the J gene TRBJ2-7; the D gene is possibly TRBD1 (6 bases). Trimming removed 5 bases at V and 5 bases at J, with 10 bases between. The CDR3 extends over 12 amino acids. Looked up from germline, CDR1 is SGHTA and CDR2 is FQGNSA. The CDR3 DNA is TGTGCCAGCAGCCCTCAGGGGAACGAGCAGTACTTC. Protein product: CASSPQGNEQYF.

This sequence joins TRBV2 and TRBJ1-1; D is perhaps TRBD1 (5 bases). Germline values: CDR1 SNHLY, CDR2 FYNNEI. Trimming removed 4 bases at V and 4 bases at J, with 13 bases between. The CDR3 is made up of 14 amino acids. CDR3 region: CASSVKRGSTEAFF. CDR3 nucleotides: TGTGCCAGCAGTGTGAAACGGGGGTCCACTGAAGCTTTCTTT.

The rearrangement joins TRBV7-9 to TRBJ2-4; TRBD1 matches at 8 bases. V gave up 4 bases and J gave up 3 bases; unmatched junction bases: 11. Germline V gene data show CDR1 as SEHNR and CDR2 as FQNEAQ (reference sequence). The CDR3 is 17 amino acids. The chain's CDR3 is CASSSAPLGQGKNIQYF. The CDR3 DNA is TGTGCCAGCAGCTCCGCTCCTTTAGGACAGGGCAAAAACATTCAGTACTTC.

CDR3 in amino acids: CASSWVPYGYTF. The CDR3 bases are TGTGCCAGTAGTTGGGTCCCATATGGCTACACCTTC. The J gene is TRBJ1-2, the V gene TRBV19; the D is unclear. Germline values: CDR1 LNHDA, CDR2 SQIVND (reference sequence). The CDR3 is 12 residues long. With 5 bases removed from V and 5 bases from J, the gap between germline ends came to 9 bases.

The chain uses TRBV2 and TRBJ1-2; D call uncertain. Germline-derived CDR1 and CDR2 are SNHLY and FYNNEI. V lost 7 bases to trimming and J lost 4 bases, with 16 bases between them. CDR3 size: 14 residues. The CDR3 reads CASKSGRGTYGYTF. CDR3 sequence (DNA): TGTGCCAGCAAATCTGGCCGGGGAACCTATGGCTACACCTTC.